The rows below give T cell receptor beta chains drawn from one sample of a study of tumor-infiltrating lymphocytes in primary liver carcinoma. From the multiplex PCR reads, TCRdb called clonotypes with MiXCR, one entry per CDR3 protein. The data hold fewer than 75,000 distinct CDR3 sequences, with roughly 70% observed a single time. Input material: liver tumor tissue from sampling region 4. Receptors originate from a man aged 35-49 years with primary liver carcinoma and hepatitis B virus infection. Both conserved end residues are trimmed from each CDR3. Each record gives: J gene, V gene, CDR3 protein.

J: TRBJ2-5; V: TRBV29-1; CDR3: SVEDPIREIQY
J: TRBJ2-7; V: TRBV28; CDR3: ASSFTGASYEQY
J: TRBJ2-7; V: TRBV10-3; CDR3: AISESSQQTYKQY
J: TRBJ2-7; V: TRBV5-1; CDR3: ASSLGQGAYKQY
J: TRBJ2-7; V: TRBV6-5; CDR3: ASSYSGVDEQY
J: TRBJ1-6; V: TRBV30; CDR3: AWSDVAQGNLPLN
J: TRBJ2-3; V: TRBV24-1; CDR3: ATSPTGGVDTQY
J: TRBJ2-3; V: TRBV29-1; CDR3: SCSGSSSDTQY
J: TRBJ2-7; V: TRBV25-1; CDR3: ASSDSTGSSYEQY
J: TRBJ2-3; V: TRBV11-2; CDR3: ASSPGLAGTRDTQY
J: TRBJ2-7; V: TRBV11-1; CDR3: ASRYGQGEDYGQY
J: TRBJ2-3; V: TRBV10-3; CDR3: ATSEWRERIDTQY
J: TRBJ2-2; V: TRBV4-2; CDR3: ASSQDLGTVNTEELF
J: TRBJ2-6; V: TRBV4-1; CDR3: VSRLTESGANVLT
J: TRBJ2-7; V: TRBV5-4; CDR3: ASSSSGKGTWEQY
J: TRBJ2-1; V: TRBV11-2; CDR3: ASSNHPVVRDSRYDEQF
J: TRBJ2-2; V: TRBV11-2; CDR3: VSSLALGGASTGELF